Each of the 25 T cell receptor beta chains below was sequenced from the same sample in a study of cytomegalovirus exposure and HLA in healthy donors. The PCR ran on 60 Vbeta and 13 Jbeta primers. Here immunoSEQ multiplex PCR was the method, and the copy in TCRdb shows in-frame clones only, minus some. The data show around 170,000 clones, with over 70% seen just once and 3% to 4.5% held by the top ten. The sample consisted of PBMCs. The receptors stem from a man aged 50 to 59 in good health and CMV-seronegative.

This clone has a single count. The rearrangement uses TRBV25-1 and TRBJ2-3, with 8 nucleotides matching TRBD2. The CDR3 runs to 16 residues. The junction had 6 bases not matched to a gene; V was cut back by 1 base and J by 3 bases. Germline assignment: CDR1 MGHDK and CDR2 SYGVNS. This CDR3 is CASSEWSGGGTDTQYF. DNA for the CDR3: TGTGCCAGCAGTGAATGGTCCGGGGGGGGAACAGATACGCAGTATTTT.

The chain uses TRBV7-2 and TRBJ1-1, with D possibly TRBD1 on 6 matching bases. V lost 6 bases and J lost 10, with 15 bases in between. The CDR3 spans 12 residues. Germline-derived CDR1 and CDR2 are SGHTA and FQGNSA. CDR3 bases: TGTGCCAGCAGTTCAGACGGGGGGCTAGCTTTCTTT. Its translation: CASSSDGGLAFF. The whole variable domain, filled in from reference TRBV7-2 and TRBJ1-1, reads GAGVSQSPSNKVTEKGKDVELRCDPISGHTALYWYRQSLGQGLEFLIYFQGNSAPDKSGLPSDRFSAERTGGSVSTLTIQRTQQEDSAVYLCASSSDGGLAFFGQGTRLTVV.

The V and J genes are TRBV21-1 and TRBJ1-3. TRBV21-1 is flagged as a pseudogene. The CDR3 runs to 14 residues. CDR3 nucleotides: TGTGCCAGCCTGGAGGAGTGCTCTGGAAACACCATATATTTT. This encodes CASLEECSGNTIYF.

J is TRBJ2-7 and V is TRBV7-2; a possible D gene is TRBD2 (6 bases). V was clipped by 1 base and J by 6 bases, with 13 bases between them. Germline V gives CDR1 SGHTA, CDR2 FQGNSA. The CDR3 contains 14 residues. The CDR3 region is CASSLGYAGLEQYF. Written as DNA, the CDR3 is TGTGCCAGCAGCTTAGGGTACGCGGGGCTCGAGCAGTACTTC.

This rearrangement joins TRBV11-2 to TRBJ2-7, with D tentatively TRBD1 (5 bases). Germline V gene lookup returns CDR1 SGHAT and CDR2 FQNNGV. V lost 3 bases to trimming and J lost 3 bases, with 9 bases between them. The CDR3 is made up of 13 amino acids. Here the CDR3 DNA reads TGTGCCAGCAGCTTGGCAGGGAACTACGAGCAGTACTTC. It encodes CASSLAGNYEQYF.

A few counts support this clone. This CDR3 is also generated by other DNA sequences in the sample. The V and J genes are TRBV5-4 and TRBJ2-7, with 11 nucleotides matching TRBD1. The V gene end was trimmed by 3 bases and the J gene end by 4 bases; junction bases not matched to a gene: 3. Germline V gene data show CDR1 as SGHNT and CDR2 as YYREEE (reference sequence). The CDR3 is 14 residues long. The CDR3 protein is CASSSGTGGYEQYF. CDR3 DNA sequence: TGTGCCAGCAGCTCCGGGACAGGGGGTTACGAGCAGTACTTC.

The CDR3 DNA reads as TGTGCCAGTAATTTGGGAGGTGCGGCTTATAATTCACCCCTCCACTTT. Its translation: CASNLGGAAYNSPLHF. V gene TRBV19 combines with J gene TRBJ1-6; no clear D gene. Germline assignment: CDR1 LNHDA and CDR2 SQIVND (reference sequence). V lost 7 bases and J 4 bases, leaving 17 bases between the germline ends. The CDR3 sequence is 16 residues long.

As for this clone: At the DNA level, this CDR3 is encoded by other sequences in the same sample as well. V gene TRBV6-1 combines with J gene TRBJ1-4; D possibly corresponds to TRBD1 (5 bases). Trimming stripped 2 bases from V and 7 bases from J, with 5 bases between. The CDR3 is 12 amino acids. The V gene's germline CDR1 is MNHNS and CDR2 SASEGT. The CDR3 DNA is TGTGCCAGCAGTGAAAGGGGTGAAAAACTGTTTTTT. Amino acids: CASSERGEKLFF.

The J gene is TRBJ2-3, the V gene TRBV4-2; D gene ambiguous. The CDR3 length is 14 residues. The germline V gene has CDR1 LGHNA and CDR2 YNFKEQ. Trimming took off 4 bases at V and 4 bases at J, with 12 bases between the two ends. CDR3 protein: CASSRASDADTQYF. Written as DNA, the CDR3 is TGTGCCAGCAGCCGGGCTTCGGATGCAGATACGCAGTATTTT.

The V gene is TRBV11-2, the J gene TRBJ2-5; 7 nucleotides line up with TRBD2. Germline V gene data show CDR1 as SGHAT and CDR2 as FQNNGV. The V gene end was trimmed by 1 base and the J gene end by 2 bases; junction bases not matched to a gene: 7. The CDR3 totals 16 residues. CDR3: CASSLGTRVGQETQYF. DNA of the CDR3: TGTGCCAGCAGCTTAGGGACTAGGGTTGGGCAAGAGACCCAGTACTTC.

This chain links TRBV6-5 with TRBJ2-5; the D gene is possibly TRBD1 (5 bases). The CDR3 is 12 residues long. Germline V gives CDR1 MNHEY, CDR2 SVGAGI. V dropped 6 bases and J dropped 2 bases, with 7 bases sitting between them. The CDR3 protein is CASRGVQETQYF. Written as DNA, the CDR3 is TGTGCCAGCAGAGGGGTGCAAGAGACCCAGTACTTC.

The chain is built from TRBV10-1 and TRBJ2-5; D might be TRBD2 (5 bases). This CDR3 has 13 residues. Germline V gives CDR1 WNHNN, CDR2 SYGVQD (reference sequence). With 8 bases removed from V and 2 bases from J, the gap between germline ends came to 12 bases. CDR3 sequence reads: CASGASGQETQYF. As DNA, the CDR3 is TGCGCCAGCGGCGCAAGCGGTCAAGAGACCCAGTACTTC.

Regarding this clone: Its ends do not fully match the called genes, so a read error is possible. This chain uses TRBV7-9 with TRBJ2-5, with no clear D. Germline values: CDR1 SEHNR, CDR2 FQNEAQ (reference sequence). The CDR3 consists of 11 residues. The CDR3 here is CASSLQEAQYF. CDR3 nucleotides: TGTGCCAGCAGCTTACAAGAGGCCCAGTACTTC.

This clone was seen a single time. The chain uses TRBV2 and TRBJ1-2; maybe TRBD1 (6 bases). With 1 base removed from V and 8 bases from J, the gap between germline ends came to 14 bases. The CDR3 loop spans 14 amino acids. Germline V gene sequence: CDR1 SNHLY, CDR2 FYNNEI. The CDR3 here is CASSEETGGPGYTF. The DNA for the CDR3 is TGTGCCAGCAGTGAAGAGACAGGAGGTCCCGGCTACACCTTC.

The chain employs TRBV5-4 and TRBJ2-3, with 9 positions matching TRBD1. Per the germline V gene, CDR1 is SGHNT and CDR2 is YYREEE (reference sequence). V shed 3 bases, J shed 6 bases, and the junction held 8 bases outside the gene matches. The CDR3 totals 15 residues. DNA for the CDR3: TGTGCCAGCAGCTCCACAGGGGGCTACACGGATACGCAGTATTTT. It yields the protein CASSSTGGYTDTQYF.

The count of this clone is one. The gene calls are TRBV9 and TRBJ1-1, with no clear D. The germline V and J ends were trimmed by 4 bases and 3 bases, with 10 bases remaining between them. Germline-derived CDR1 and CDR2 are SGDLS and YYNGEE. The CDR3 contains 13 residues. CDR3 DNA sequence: TGTGCCAGCAGCTTAACAGAGTACACTGAAGCTTTCTTT. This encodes CASSLTEYTEAFF. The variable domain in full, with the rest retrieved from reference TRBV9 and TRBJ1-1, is DSGVTQTPKHLITATGQRVTLRCSPRSGDLSVYWYQQSLDQGLQFLIQYYNGEERAKGNILERFSAQQFPDLHSELNLSSLELGDSALYFCASSLTEYTEAFFGQGTRLTVV.

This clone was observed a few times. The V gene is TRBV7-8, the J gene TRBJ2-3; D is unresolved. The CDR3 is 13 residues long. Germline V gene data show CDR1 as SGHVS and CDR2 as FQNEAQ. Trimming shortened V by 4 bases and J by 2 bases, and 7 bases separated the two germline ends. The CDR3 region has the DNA TGTGCCAGCAGCTACGGTGCCACAGATACGCAGTATTTT. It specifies CASSYGATDTQYF.

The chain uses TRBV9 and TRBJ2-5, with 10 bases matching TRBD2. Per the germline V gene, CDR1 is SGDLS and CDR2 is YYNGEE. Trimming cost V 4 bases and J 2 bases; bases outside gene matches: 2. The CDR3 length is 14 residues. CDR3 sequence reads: CASSLAGGQETQYF. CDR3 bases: TGTGCCAGCAGCTTAGCGGGGGGTCAAGAGACCCAGTACTTC.

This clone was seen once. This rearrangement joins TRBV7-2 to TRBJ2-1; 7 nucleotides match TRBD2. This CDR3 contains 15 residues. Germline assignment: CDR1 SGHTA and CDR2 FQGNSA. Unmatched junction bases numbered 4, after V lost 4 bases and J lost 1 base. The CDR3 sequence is CASSSNSGSYNEQFF. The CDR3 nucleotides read TGTGCCAGCAGCTCCAATAGCGGGTCCTACAATGAGCAGTTCTTC.

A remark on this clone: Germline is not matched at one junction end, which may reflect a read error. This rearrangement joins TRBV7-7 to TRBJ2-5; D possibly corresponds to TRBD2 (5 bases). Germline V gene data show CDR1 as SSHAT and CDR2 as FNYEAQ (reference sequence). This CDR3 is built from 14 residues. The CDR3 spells CASSLSSTVETQYF. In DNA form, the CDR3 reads TGTGCTAGCAGCCTCTCTAGCACGGTGGAGACCCAGTACTTC.

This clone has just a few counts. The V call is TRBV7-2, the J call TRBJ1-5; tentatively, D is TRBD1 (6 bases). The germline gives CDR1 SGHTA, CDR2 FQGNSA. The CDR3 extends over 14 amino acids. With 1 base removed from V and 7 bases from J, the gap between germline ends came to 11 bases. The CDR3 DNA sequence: TGTGCCAGCAGCTTAGAACAGGGTCGGCAGCCCCAGCATTTT. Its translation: CASSLEQGRQPQHF.

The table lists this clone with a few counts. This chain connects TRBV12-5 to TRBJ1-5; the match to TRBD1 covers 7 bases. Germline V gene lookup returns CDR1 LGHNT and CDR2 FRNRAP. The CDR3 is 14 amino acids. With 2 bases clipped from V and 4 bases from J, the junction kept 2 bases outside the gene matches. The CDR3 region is CASGLLTGNQPQHF. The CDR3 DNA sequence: TGTGCTAGTGGTTTGTTGACAGGGAATCAGCCCCAGCATTTT. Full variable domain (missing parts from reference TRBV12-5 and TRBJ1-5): DARVTQTPRHKVTEMGQEVTMRCQPILGHNTVFWYRQTMMQGLELLAYFRNRAPLDDSGMPKDRFSAEMPDATLATLKIQPSEPRDSAVYFCASGLLTGNQPQHFGDGTRLSIL.

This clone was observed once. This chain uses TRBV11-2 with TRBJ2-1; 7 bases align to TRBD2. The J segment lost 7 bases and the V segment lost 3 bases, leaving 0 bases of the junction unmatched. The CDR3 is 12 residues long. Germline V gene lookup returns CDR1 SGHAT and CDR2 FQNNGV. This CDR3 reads CASSFSGNEQFF. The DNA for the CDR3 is TGTGCCAGCAGCTTTAGCGGGAATGAGCAGTTCTTC. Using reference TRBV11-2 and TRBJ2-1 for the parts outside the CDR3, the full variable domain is EAGVAQSPRYKIIEKRQSVAFWCNPISGHATLYWYQQILGQGPKLLIQFQNNGVVDDSQLPKDRFSAERLKGVDSTLKIQPAKLEDSAVYLCASSFSGNEQFFGPGTRLTVL.

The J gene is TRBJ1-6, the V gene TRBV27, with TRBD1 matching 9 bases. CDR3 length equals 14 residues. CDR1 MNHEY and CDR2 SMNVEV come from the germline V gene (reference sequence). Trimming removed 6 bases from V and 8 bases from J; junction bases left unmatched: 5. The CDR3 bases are TGTGCCAGCAGCCCGACAGGGGGTTATTCACCCCTCCACTTT. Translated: CASSPTGGYSPLHF.

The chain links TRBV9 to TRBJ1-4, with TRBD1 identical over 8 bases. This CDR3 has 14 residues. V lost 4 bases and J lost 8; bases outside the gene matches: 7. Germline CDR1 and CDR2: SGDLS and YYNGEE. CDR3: CASSPDRGREKLFF. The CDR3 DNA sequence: TGTGCCAGCAGCCCCGACAGGGGTAGAGAAAAACTGTTTTTT.